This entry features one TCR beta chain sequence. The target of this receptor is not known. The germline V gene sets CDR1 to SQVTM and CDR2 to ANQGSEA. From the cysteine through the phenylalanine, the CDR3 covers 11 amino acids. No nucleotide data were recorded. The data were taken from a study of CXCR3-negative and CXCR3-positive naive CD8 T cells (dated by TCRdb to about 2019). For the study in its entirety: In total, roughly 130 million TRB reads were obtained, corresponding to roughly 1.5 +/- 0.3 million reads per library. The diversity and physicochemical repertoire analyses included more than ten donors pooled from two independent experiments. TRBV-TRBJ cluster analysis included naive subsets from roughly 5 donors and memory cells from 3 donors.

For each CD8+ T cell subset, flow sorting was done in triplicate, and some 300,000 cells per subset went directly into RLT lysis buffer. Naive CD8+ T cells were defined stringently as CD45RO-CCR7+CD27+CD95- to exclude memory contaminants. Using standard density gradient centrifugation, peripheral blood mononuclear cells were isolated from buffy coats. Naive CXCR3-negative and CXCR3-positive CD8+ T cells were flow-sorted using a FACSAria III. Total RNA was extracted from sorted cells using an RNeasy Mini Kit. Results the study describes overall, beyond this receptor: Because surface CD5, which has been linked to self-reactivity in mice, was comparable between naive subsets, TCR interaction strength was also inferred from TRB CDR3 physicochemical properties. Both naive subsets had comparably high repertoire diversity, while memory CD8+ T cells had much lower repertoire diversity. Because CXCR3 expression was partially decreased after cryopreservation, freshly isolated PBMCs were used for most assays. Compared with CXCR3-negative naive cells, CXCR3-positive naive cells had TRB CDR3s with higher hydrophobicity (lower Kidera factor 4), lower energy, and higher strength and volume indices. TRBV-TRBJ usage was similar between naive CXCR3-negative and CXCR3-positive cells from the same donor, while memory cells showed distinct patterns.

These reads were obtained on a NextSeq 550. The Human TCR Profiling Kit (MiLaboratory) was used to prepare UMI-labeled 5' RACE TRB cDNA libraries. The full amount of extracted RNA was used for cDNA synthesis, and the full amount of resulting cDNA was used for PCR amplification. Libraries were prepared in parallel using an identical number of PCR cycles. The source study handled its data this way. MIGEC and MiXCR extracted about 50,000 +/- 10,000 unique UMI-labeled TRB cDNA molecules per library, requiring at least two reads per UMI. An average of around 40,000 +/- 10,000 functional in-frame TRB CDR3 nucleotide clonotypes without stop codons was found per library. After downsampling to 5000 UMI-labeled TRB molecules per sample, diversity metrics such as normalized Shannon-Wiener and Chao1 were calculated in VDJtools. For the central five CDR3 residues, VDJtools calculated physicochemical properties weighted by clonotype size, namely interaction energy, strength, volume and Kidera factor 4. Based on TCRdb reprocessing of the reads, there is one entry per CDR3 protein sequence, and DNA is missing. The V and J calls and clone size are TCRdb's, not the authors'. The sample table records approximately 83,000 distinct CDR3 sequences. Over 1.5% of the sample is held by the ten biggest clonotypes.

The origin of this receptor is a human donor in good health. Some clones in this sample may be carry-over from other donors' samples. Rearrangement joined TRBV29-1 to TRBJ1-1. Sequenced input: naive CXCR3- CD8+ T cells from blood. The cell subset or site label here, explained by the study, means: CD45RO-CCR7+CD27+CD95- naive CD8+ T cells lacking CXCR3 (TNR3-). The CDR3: CSVDLGTEAFF.